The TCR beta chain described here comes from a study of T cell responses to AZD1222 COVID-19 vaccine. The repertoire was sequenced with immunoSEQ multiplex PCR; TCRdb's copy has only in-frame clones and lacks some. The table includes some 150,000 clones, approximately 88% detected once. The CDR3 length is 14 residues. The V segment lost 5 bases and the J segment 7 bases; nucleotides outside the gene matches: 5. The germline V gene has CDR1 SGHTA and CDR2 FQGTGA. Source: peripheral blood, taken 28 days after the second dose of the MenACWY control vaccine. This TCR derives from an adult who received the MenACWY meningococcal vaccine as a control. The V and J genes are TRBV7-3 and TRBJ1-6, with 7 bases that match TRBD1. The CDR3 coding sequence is TGTGCCAGCAGCCTCGGGACAGCCAATTCACCCCTCCACTTT. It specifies CASSLGTANSPLHF.